This TCR beta chain was sequenced for a study of cytomegalovirus exposure and HLA in healthy donors. The wider study: Earlier findings included some 120 million unique TCR beta sequences obtained from about 170 million T cells.

13 Jbeta primers and 60 Vbeta primers were used for the PCR. Assay used: immunoSEQ multiplex PCR; TCRdb lists only in-frame clones, some missing. The table shows around 130,000 clones, with roughly 77% occurring only once. Losses at the gene ends were 2 bases for V and 3 bases for J; bases not matched to a gene: 5. Germline-derived CDR1 and CDR2 are MDHEN and SYDVKM. CDR3 length: 16 residues. Regarding this clone: The antigen remains undetermined.

General study points: There were some public TCRs occurring in many donors, but most TCR sequences were rare.

The sequenced material came from PBMCs. The chain has TRBV28 and TRBJ1-5; TRBD1 aligns across 9 bases. The sequence was obtained from a woman in her thirties in good health and CMV-seronegative. The CDR3 DNA reads as TGTGCCAGCAGTTTAGGTGGGACAGGGTCCAATCAGCCCCAGCATTTT. Its translation is CASSLGGTGSNQPQHF.